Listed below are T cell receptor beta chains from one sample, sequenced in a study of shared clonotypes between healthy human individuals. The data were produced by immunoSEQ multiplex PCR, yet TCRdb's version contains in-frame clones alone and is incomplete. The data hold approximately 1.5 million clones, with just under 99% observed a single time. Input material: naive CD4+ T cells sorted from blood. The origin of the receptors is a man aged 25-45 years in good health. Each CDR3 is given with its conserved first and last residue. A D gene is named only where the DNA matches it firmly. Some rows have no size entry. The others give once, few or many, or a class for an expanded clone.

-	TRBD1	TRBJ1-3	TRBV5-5	CASSLAGQGNTIYF	TGTGCCAGCAGCTTGGCGGGACAGGGAAACACCATATATTTT
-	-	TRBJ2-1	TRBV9	CASSSGSINEQFF	TGTGCCAGCAGCTCTGGGTCGATTAATGAGCAGTTCTTC
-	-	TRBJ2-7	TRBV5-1	CASSFPGDEQYF	TGCGCCAGCAGCTTCCCGGGGGACGAGCAGTACTTC
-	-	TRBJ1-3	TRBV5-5	CASSLGGQRGNTIYF	TGTGCCAGCAGCTTGGGCGGGCAACGCGGAAACACCATATATTTT
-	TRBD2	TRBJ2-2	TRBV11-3	CASSLRTSEIWTGELFF	TGTGCCAGCAGCTTAAGGACTAGCGAGATATGGACCGGGGAGCTGTTTTTT
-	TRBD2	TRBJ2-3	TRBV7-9	CASSPTSGRAAQDTQYF	TGTGCCAGCAGCCCTACTAGCGGGAGGGCCGCACAAGATACGCAGTATTTT
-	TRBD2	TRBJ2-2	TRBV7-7	CASSFLAGTGELFF	TGTGCTAGCAGCTTTTTAGCGGGCACCGGGGAGCTGTTTTTT
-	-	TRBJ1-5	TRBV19	CASGTGHSNQPQHF	TGTGCCAGTGGAACAGGGCATAGCAATCAGCCCCAGCATTTT
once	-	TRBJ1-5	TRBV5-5	CASSQVSQPQHF	TGTGCCAGCTCGCAGGTTAGTCAGCCCCAGCATTTT
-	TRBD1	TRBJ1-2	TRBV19	CASHTNPTGLNYGYTF	TGTGCCAGCCACACAAATCCGACAGGGCTCAACTATGGCTACACCTTC
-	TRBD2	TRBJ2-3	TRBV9	CASSAGLAGGRDTQYF	TGTGCCAGCAGCGCGGGACTAGCGGGAGGTAGGGATACGCAGTATTTT
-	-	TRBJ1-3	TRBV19	CASIGTGNTIYF	TGTGCCAGTATCGGGACAGGAAACACCATATATTTT
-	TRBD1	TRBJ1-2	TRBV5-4	CASSLGQGAGLTYGYTF	TGTGCCAGCAGCCTAGGACAGGGGGCGGGCCTAACCTATGGCTACACCTTC
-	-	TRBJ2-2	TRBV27	CASRIRSGMAGELFF	TGTGCCAGCAGAATTAGGAGTGGGATGGCCGGGGAGCTGTTTTTT
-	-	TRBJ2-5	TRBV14	CASSPAGAGRETQYF	TGTGCCAGCAGCCCAGCCGGGGCGGGAAGGGAGACCCAGTACTTC
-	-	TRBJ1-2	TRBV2	CASSTGIYGYTF	TGTGCCAGCAGTACGGGGATCTATGGCTACACCTTC
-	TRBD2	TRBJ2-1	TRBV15	CATSRDRRLAEAYNEQFF	TGTGCCACCAGCAGAGATCGGCGACTAGCGGAAGCCTACAATGAGCAGTTCTTC
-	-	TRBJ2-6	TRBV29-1	CSAEEGSGANVLTF	TGCAGCGCCGAAGAAGGGTCCGGGGCCAACGTCCTGACTTTC
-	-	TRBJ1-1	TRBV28	CASRDSRVGNTEAFF	TGTGCCAGCAGGGACAGTAGGGTAGGGAACACTGAAGCTTTCTTT
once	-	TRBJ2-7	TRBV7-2	CASSLAAYEQYF	TGTGCCAGCAGCTTAGCGGCCTACGAGCAGTACTTC
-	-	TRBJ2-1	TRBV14	CASSQDLRASMRDEQFF	TGTGCCAGCAGCCAAGATCTCAGGGCCTCGATGCGGGATGAGCAGTTCTTC
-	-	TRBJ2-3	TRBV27	CASSLRWHNTDTQYF	TGTGCCAGCAGTTTAAGGTGGCATAACACAGATACGCAGTATTTT
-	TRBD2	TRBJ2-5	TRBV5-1	CASSLGAGGPRQETQYF	TGCGCCAGCAGCTTGGGAGCGGGAGGGCCTAGGCAAGAGACCCAGTACTTC
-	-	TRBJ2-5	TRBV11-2	CASSLWKETQYF	TGTGCCAGCAGCTTATGGAAGGAGACCCAGTACTTC
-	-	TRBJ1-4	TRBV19	CASKEGPGSGEKLFF	TGTGCCAGTAAGGAAGGGCCAGGGTCAGGTGAAAAACTGTTTTTT
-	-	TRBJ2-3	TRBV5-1	CASSLQTERDTQYF	TGCGCCAGCAGCCTCCAGACTGAAAGGGATACGCAGTATTTT
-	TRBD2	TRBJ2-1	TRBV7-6	CASSRLTSGLHNEQFF	TGTGCCAGCAGCAGATTGACTAGCGGATTACACAATGAGCAGTTCTTC
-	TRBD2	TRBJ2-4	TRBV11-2	CASSLRLAGGLSKNIQYF	TGTGCCAGCAGCTTAAGGCTAGCGGGAGGCCTTTCCAAAAACATTCAGTACTTC
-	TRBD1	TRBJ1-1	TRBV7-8	CASSLADRGLTEAFF	TGTGCCAGCAGCTTAGCCGACAGGGGGTTGACTGAAGCTTTCTTT
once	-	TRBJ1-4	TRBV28	CASSSVGLREKKLFF	TGTGCCAGCAGTTCCGTAGGGCTACGGGAGAAAAAACTGTTTTTT
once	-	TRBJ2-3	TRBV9	CASSVDGAGADTQYF	TGTGCCAGCAGCGTCGATGGGGCAGGTGCAGATACGCAGTATTTT
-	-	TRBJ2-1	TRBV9	CASSVGGAGNEQFF	TGTGCCAGCAGCGTAGGCGGCGCAGGCAATGAGCAGTTCTTC
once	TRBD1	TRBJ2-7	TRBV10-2	CASRQGSYSYEQYF	TGCGCCAGCAGACAGGGGTCCTACTCCTACGAGCAGTACTTC
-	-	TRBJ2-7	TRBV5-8	CASNRVAYEQYF	TGTGCCAGCAACAGGGTGGCCTACGAGCAGTACTTC
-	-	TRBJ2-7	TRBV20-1	CSASRVHEQYF	TGCAGTGCCAGCAGGGTCCACGAGCAGTACTTC
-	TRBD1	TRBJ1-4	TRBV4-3	CASSQDRQGRTNEKLFF	TGCGCCAGCAGCCAAGATCGACAGGGGCGGACTAATGAAAAACTGTTTTTT
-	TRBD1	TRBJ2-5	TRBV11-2	CASSFQDRGIKTQYF	TGTGCCAGCAGCTTCCAAGACAGGGGCATTAAGACCCAGTACTTC
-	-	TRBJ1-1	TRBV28	CASSQDRQGFF	TGTGCCAGCAGTCAGGACCGTCAGGGTTTCTTT
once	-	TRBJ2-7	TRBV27	CASRPAVGKVSEQYF	TGTGCCAGCAGACCTGCCGTAGGGAAGGTGAGCGAGCAGTACTTC
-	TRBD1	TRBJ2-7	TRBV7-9	CASSQTGAYEQYF	TGTGCCAGCAGCCAAACAGGGGCCTACGAGCAGTACTTC
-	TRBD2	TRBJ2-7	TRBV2	CASGLSGSYEQYF	TGTGCCAGCGGTTTAAGCGGGAGCTACGAGCAGTACTTC
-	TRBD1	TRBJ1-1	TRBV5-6	CASSHRGLGTEAFF	TGTGCCAGCAGCCACAGGGGGCTGGGCACTGAAGCTTTCTTT
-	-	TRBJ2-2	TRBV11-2	CASSRQPLSVELFF	TGTGCCAGCAGCCGACAGCCTCTTTCGGTGGAGCTGTTTTTT
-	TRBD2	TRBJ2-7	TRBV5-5	CASSVRLAGGPDEQYF	TGTGCCAGCAGCGTTAGACTAGCGGGAGGGCCGGATGAGCAGTACTTC
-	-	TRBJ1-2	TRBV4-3	CASSQDAHDNYGYTF	TGCGCCAGCAGCCAGGATGCCCATGATAACTATGGCTACACCTTC
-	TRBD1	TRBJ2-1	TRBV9	CASSVRQGNEQFF	TGTGCCAGCAGCGTTCGACAGGGTAATGAGCAGTTCTTC